This T cell receptor beta chain comes out of a study of blood T cell repertoires in COVID-19. Background on the study: T cells, B-cell-depleted T cells, or PBMCs supplied cDNA or gDNA.

From germline, CDR1 is MDHEN and CDR2 SYDVKM. Trimming left V 10 bases short and J 4 bases short, with 13 bases between. There are 12 residues in the CDR3. Sequencing used immunoSEQ multiplex PCR; TCRdb keeps in-frame clones, though not all of them. The sample lists about 55,000 clones, approximately 92% seen once, with about an eighth in the top ten. The receptor comes from a human donor with active COVID-19. The donor label of this sample is uncertain. Sequenced material: peripheral blood. This chain connects TRBV28 to TRBJ1-2; tentatively, D is TRBD1 (6 bases). The CDR3 loop reads CAISDSPYGYTF. The CDR3 region has the DNA TGTGCCATCTCGGACAGCCCCTATGGCTACACCTTC.